This TCR beta chain was sequenced in a study of graft-versus-host responses after intestinal transplantation. The overall study: Recipients were all induced with anti-thymocyte globulin, then given tacrolimus and steroids for about 3 years. Points from the study as a whole: Association was observed between peak circulating GvH clone levels and early post-transplant HvG declines. Where graft-donor T cell macrochimerism was present, patients had high graft-versus-host to host-versus-graft clonal ratios in allografts.

Germline assignment: CDR1 MNHNY and CDR2 SVGAGI (reference sequence). The CDR3 extends over 14 amino acids. V lost 4 bases, J lost 4 bases, and 5 bases stayed unmatched. Note on this clone: Its antigen is not identified.

Clones were read by immunoSEQ multiplex PCR, and TCRdb kept only the in-frame ones, dropping some. This sample has around 120,000 clones, with over 80% found just once. Sequencing was performed on unstimulated CD4+ T cells sorted from spleen or lymph node cells, taken before intestinal transplant. The receptor was derived from a human donor who received an intestinal transplant. V gene TRBV6-6 combines with J gene TRBJ2-7, with 9 nucleotides matching TRBD2. The CDR3 DNA sequence: TGTGCCAGCAGTTGGACTAGCGCGGCGTACGAGCAGTACTTC. This gives the protein CASSWTSAAYEQYF.